A selection of T cell receptor beta chains follows, all from one sample in a study of blood T cell repertoires in COVID-19. Libraries were prepared by immunoSEQ multiplex PCR; TCRdb keeps only in-frame clonotypes and omits some of them. This table has 65,000 to 95,000 clones, roughly 77% appearing once. Sequencing used peripheral blood. The receptor set was obtained from a man in his fifties with active or convalescent COVID-19. The CDR3 runs from the conserved cysteine through the conserved F or W. The D gene is left open where the match is weak. The size entry is marked missing in some rows and otherwise reads once, few, many or a size class.

d_call j_call clone_size v_call cdr3_aa cdr3_nt
TRBD1 TRBJ1-1 many TRBV19 CASRSDRVFTEAFF TGTGCCAGTAGATCCGACAGGGTGTTCACTGAAGCTTTCTTT
. TRBJ2-3 . TRBV11-1 CASSPPTNPDTQYF TGTGCCAGCAGCCCGCCGACTAACCCAGATACGCAGTATTTT
. TRBJ1-1 . TRBV2 CASSVTVNTEAFF TGTGCCAGCAGTGTTACGGTGAACACTGAAGCTTTCTTT
. TRBJ2-7 . TRBV5-5 CASSLGRDSYEQYF TGTGCCAGCAGCTTGGGACGGGACTCCTACGAGCAGTACTTC
. TRBJ2-5 . TRBV5-1 CASSAVGVYQETQYF TGCGCCAGCAGTGCGGTAGGTGTTTATCAAGAGACCCAGTACTTC
. TRBJ1-1 few TRBV7-2 CASSLRVSREGKAFF TGTGCCAGCAGCTTGAGGGTCTCGAGGGAAGGAAAAGCTTTCTTT
. TRBJ2-1 . TRBV3-1/TRBV3-2 CASSQEEGGYNEQFF TGTGCCAGCAGCCAGGAAGAGGGCGGCTACAATGAGCAGTTCTTC
. TRBJ2-2 . TRBV9 CASSDGDLMVAGELFF TGTGCCAGCAGCGACGGTGACTTAATGGTCGCCGGGGAGCTGTTTTTT
. TRBJ2-2 . TRBV7-8 CASSLRARGGNTGELFF TGTGCCAGCAGCTTGAGGGCGAGGGGAGGGAACACCGGGGAGCTGTTTTTT
. TRBJ1-1 . TRBV2 CASSRRSEAFF TGTGCCAGCAGTCGCAGATCTGAAGCTTTCTTT
TRBD1 TRBJ2-1 . TRBV15 CATSRVMGNRGHEGEQFF TGTGCCACCAGCAGAGTGATGGGGAACAGGGGGCATGAGGGTGAGCAGTTCTTC
. TRBJ1-5 . TRBV7-8 CASWRGGINEPQHF TGTGCCAGCTGGCGGGGCGGAATAAATGAGCCCCAGCATTTT
TRBD1 TRBJ1-6 . TRBV5-6 CASSWGQGANSPLHF TGTGCCAGCAGCTGGGGACAGGGGGCAAATTCACCCCTCCACTTT
TRBD2 TRBJ2-7 . TRBV7-2 CASSLLRSGGAEQYF TGTGCCAGCAGTCTTCTCAGGAGCGGGGGGGCCGAGCAGTACTTC
. TRBJ2-2 once TRBV5-1 CASSPRLGGGNTGELFF TGCGCCAGCAGCCCCAGATTGGGGGGGGGCAACACCGGGGAGCTGTTTTTT
TRBD1 TRBJ1-5 once TRBV30 CAWSVGGQGRQPQHF TGTGCCTGGAGTGTAGGGGGACAGGGCCGTCAGCCCCAGCATTTT
. TRBJ1-2 . TRBV23-1 CASTGARAGKQLANYGYTF TGCGCCAGCACTGGGGCTCGCGCGGGAAAACAGTTAGCTAACTATGGCTACACCTTC
TRBD1 TRBJ1-2 few TRBV27 CASSPGQGGFNYGYTF TGTGCCAGCAGCCCAGGACAGGGAGGTTTTAACTATGGCTACACCTTC
. TRBJ1-6 . TRBV5-1 CASSLAPGGGDSPLHF TGCGCCAGCAGCTTGGCCCCGGGGGGGGGAGATTCACCCCTCCACTTT
TRBD2 TRBJ2-3 once TRBV28 CASTGGDTDTQYF TGTGCCAGCACTGGGGGGGACACAGATACGCAGTATTTT
TRBD2 TRBJ2-4 . TRBV25-1 CASPGSGGVTKNIQYF TGTGCCAGCCCAGGTTCGGGGGGGGTAACCAAAAACATTCAGTACTTC
. TRBJ2-3 . TRBV9 CASSELTDAQYF TGTGCCAGCAGCGAGTTGACAGATGCGCAGTATTTT
. TRBJ2-5 few TRBV4-1 CASSQLPQADRLRETQYF TGCGCCAGCAGCCAATTACCCCAAGCTGACAGGCTCCGGGAGACCCAGTACTTC
. TRBJ2-7 . TRBV19 CASSMRAIVPFSYEQYF TGTGCCAGTAGTATGCGGGCAATCGTACCCTTCTCCTACGAGCAGTACTTC
TRBD1 TRBJ1-1 . TRBV19 CASRAPGGEAFF TGTGCCAGTAGGGCCCCAGGGGGTGAAGCTTTCTTT
TRBD2 TRBJ2-7 . TRBV19 CASSISGGPHEQYF TGTGCCAGTAGTATCTCGGGGGGGCCCCACGAGCAGTACTTC
. TRBJ1-3 few TRBV3-1/TRBV3-2 CASSHRNTIYF TGTGCCAGCAGCCACAGAAACACCATATATTTT
TRBD1 TRBJ1-2 once TRBV3-1/TRBV3-2 CASSPQGVDGYTF TGTGCCAGCAGTCCACAGGGGGTAGATGGCTACACCTTC
TRBD2 TRBJ2-3 . TRBV20-1 CSASASGGTDTQYF TGCAGTGCTAGTGCTAGCGGGGGGACCGATACGCAGTATTTT
TRBD1 TRBJ2-4 . TRBV18 CASSLGQDWAIQYF TGTGCCAGCTCGCTGGGACAGGACTGGGCCATTCAGTACTTC
. TRBJ1-5 . TRBV19 CASSISGVVQPQHF TGTGCCAGTAGTATATCGGGGGTCGTCCAGCCCCAGCATTTT
TRBD1 TRBJ2-2 . TRBV7-3 CASSWTGGTGELFF TGTGCCAGCAGCTGGACAGGGGGCACCGGGGAGCTGTTTTTT
. TRBJ1-2 . TRBV4-1 CASSQAGGDGYTF TGCGCCAGCAGCCAAGCGGGGGGGGATGGCTACACCTTC
. TRBJ2-3 . TRBV9 CASSADTSPDTQYF TGTGCCAGCAGCGCTGATACTAGTCCGGATACGCAGTATTTT
. TRBJ2-5 . TRBV12-5 CASGGAQETQYF TGTGCTAGCGGTGGGGCCCAAGAGACCCAGTACTTC
. TRBJ1-1 . TRBV7-9 CASSPNPGRGAFF TGTGCCAGCAGCCCCAACCCAGGGCGTGGGGCTTTCTTT
TRBD2 TRBJ2-3 . TRBV6-5 CASSYPGRGGTDTQYF TGTGCCAGCAGCTACCCGGGGCGGGGGGGTACAGATACGCAGTATTTT
. TRBJ2-2 . TRBV5-8 CASSLGLRTGELFF TGTGCCAGCAGCTTGGGCCTAAGAACCGGGGAGCTGTTTTTT
TRBD2 TRBJ2-7 . TRBV6-5 CASSYRGGQTSYEQYF TGTGCCAGCAGTTACCGGGGAGGGCAGACCTCCTACGAGCAGTACTTC
. TRBJ2-5 . TRBV1 CTSSPRWSGAMKTQYF TGCACCAGCAGCCCCCGGTGGAGCGGGGCGATGAAGACCCAGTACTTC
TRBD2 TRBJ2-5 . TRBV5-5 CASRLGTTALPRETQYF TGTGCCAGCAGACTAGGGACTACGGCACTACCAAGGGAGACCCAGTACTTC
TRBD1 TRBJ2-4 . TRBV5-1 CASSFGTVPSIQYF TGCGCCAGCAGCTTTGGGACAGTGCCGAGCATTCAGTACTTC
TRBD1 TRBJ1-1 . TRBV29-1 CSVEFDDRVNTEAFF TGCAGCGTTGAATTCGATGACAGGGTGAACACTGAAGCTTTCTTT
. TRBJ1-2 . TRBV6-6 CASSPGTNYGYTF TGTGCCAGCAGTCCAGGGACTAACTATGGCTACACCTTC
TRBD1 TRBJ1-5 few TRBV5-1 CASSSGQGSNQPQHF TGCGCCAGCAGCTCCGGACAGGGGAGCAATCAGCCCCAGCATTTT
. TRBJ2-2 . TRBV18 CASSPIRVKNTGELFF TGTGCCAGCTCACCGATCCGGGTTAAGAACACCGGGGAGCTGTTTTTT
. TRBJ2-7 . TRBV5-1 CASRPGNSDPYEQYF TGCGCCAGCAGGCCAGGGAATTCCGACCCCTACGAGCAGTACTTC
. TRBJ2-7 . TRBV5-1 CASSLAAAGNYEQYF TGCGCCAGCAGCTTGGCCGCTGCGGGGAACTACGAGCAGTACTTC
. TRBJ1-5 . TRBV19 CASLGGGRGNQPQHF TGTGCCAGTCTGGGTGGCGGTCGGGGCAATCAGCCCCAGCATTTT
. TRBJ1-4 . TRBV30 CAWMTGEKLFF TGTGCCTGGATGACTGGGGAAAAACTGTTTTTT
. TRBJ1-1 . TRBV6-5 CASSSVGDTEAFF TGTGCCAGCAGTTCCGTCGGGGACACTGAAGCTTTCTTT
TRBD1 TRBJ1-1 . TRBV5-8 CASSLVAGGTEAFF TGTGCCAGCAGCTTGGTAGCAGGGGGCACTGAAGCTTTCTTT